The T cell receptor beta chain under discussion was sequenced for a study of T cells in Graves' hyperthyroidism and ophthalmopathy. Study in general: Prior to any treatment, at the point of initial diagnosis, peripheral blood was collected.

Subjects with ophthalmopathy showed a Clinical Activity Score no lower than 3, a NOSPECS grade no lower than 4, and a duration shorter than 3 months. Uncontrolled infection, other autoimmune disease, pregnancy or lactation disqualified patients from enrolment. In this sample, this clonotype turned up many times. The antigen is not known. Study-wide results and limits: The blood repertoire included most of the expanded thyroid clonotypes above 0.001.

The germline V gene encodes CDR1 DFQATT and CDR2 SNEGSKA (reference sequence). V was pared by 0 bases and J by 4 bases, with 6 bases of the junction left unmatched. The length of the CDR3 is 16 residues. Amplification of TCR beta CDR3 regions was performed using RNA transcripts as template. First-round RT-PCR with HTBI primers amplified the TCR CDR3 region. TCRdb ran MiXCR on the multiplex PCR reads and lists one entry per CDR3 protein. This table holds about 410,000 distinct CDR3 sequences, roughly 15% found once. The chain employs TRBV20-1 and TRBJ2-2, with 9 positions matching TRBD1. This sequence originates from a man between 18 and 29 years old with Graves' ophthalmopathy. Sequenced input: blood. In DNA, the CDR3 is TGCAGTGCTAGAGAGGCGAGGACAGGGGTCACCGGGGAGCTGTTTTTT. This codes for CSAREARTGVTGELFF.